One sample yielded the 22 T cell receptor beta chains listed below, sequenced in a study of T-cell memory formation after mild COVID-19. TCRdb itself ran the 5' RACE reads through MiXCR, one entry per CDR3 protein. This sample has roughly 620,000 distinct CDR3 sequences, with around 17% found just once. The sample comprised PBMCs or a T cell subset sorted from them (not recorded which). These receptors were collected from an adult woman who had mild COVID-19 (a few samples of this study predate the infection). Cell type and time point are not known.

This clonotype was recorded a few times. This chain joins TRBV9 and TRBJ2-1; D not resolved. CDR1 SGDLS and CDR2 YYNGEE come from the germline V gene. V was pared by 0 bases and J by 6 bases, with 13 bases between. This CDR3 has 15 amino acids. CDR3 nucleotides: TGTGCCAGCAGCGTAGCCACCAAGAACCCCAATGAGCAGTTCTTC. Residues: CASSVATKNPNEQFF.

The rearrangement links TRBV7-3 to TRBJ1-6; D ambiguous. Germline CDR1 SGHTA, CDR2 FQGTGA. The CDR3 loop spans 15 amino acids. V was pared by 1 base and J by 9 bases, with 13 bases between. The CDR3 DNA reads as TGTGCCAGCAGCTTAAATGTCGGGGAGGGTTCACCCCTCCACTTT. The encoded protein is CASSLNVGEGSPLHF.

The genes are TRBV11-2 and TRBJ1-3; the D gene is possibly TRBD1 (5 bases). The length of the CDR3 is 17 residues. CDR1 SGHAT and CDR2 FQNNGV come from the germline V gene. V was trimmed by 2 bases and J by 2 bases, leaving 16 bases between them. The CDR3 bases are TGTGCCAGCAGCTTACGCAGGGATATTAGAACTGGAAACACCATATATTTT. This codes for CASSLRRDIRTGNTIYF.

This clonotype was detected a few times. The genes are TRBV18 and TRBJ2-1; TRBD1 might be the D (5 bases). The germline V and J ends were trimmed by 2 bases and 5 bases, with 19 bases remaining between them. Germline CDR1 is KGHSH and CDR2 is LQKENI. This CDR3 has 17 residues. CDR3 loop: CASSPLPSWQGDNEQFF. As DNA, the CDR3 is TGTGCCAGCTCACCATTACCCTCCTGGCAGGGTGACAATGAGCAGTTCTTC.

This clonotype was seen only a few times. The rearrangement joins TRBV20-1 to TRBJ2-7; 12 bases match TRBD2. Germline V gives CDR1 DFQATT, CDR2 SNEGSKA (reference sequence). The V and J ends lost 5 bases and 2 bases, in that order; junction bases with no gene match: 7. The CDR3 consists of 15 residues. The CDR3 is CSAPPTSGRPYEQYF. CDR3 DNA: TGCAGTGCTCCCCCGACTAGCGGGAGACCCTACGAGCAGTACTTC.

The chain employs TRBV7-3 and TRBJ2-1; tentatively, D is TRBD2 (5 bases). Germline V CDR1 and CDR2: SGHTA, FQGTGA. V was trimmed by 2 bases and J by 7 bases, leaving 15 bases between them. The CDR3 sequence is 15 residues long. Here the CDR3 reads CASSLEAASRNEQFF. DNA for the CDR3: TGTGCCAGCAGCTTAGAAGCGGCGTCTAGAAATGAGCAGTTCTTC.

The V and J genes are TRBV27 and TRBJ2-1, with 11 bases lining up with TRBD2. The junction had 15 bases not matched to a gene; V was cut back by 8 bases and J by 9 bases. CDR1 and CDR2 from the germline V gene are MNHEY and SMNVEV (reference sequence). The CDR3 runs 16 residues. CDR3 DNA sequence: TGTGCCAGCTCTCCGGGGGGACTAGCGGTAGAGGGTGAGCAGTTCTTC. Protein product: CASSPGGLAVEGEQFF.

This clonotype occurred a few times. The rearrangement links TRBV7-8 to TRBJ2-3, with a weak D call TRBD2 (6 bases). The germline V gene has CDR1 SGHVS and CDR2 FQNEAQ. This CDR3 region has 17 residues. Trimming took 2 bases from V and 0 from J, leaving 15 bases between them. The CDR3, as DNA: TGTGCCAGCAGCTTAATTAGCGGCCTGGACAGCACAGATACGCAGTATTTT. It translates to CASSLISGLDSTDTQYF.

This chain connects TRBV20-1 to TRBJ2-1, with D hard to call. Germline lookup yields CDR1 DFQATT and CDR2 SNEGSKA (reference sequence). This CDR3 has 14 amino acids. V lost 3 bases to trimming and J lost 9 bases, with 18 bases between them. The chain's CDR3 is CSASTSLPLPEQFF. CDR3 in DNA: TGCAGTGCTAGTACCTCACTCCCATTGCCTGAGCAGTTCTTC.

The chain joins TRBV6-2 or TRBV6-3 to TRBJ1-5; D possibly corresponds to TRBD1 (6 bases). Trimming shortened V by 2 bases and J by 3 bases, and 11 bases separated the two germline ends. CDR3 length equals 15 residues. Per germline, CDR1 MNHEY and CDR2 SVGEGT. CDR3 nucleotide sequence: TGTGCCAGCAGTTACGACAGACAGGACAATCAGCCCCAGCATTTT. It translates to CASSYDRQDNQPQHF.

This chain uses TRBV14 with TRBJ2-7; D is uncertain. The CDR3 totals 17 residues. Germline V gene data show CDR1 as SGHDN and CDR2 as FVKESK. Between the trimmed V and J ends, which lost 0 bases and 2 bases, there was a span of 17 bases. CDR3 residues: CASSQEAGSSSTYEQYF. CDR3 DNA: TGTGCCAGCAGCCAAGAGGCCGGCAGTTCTTCGACCTACGAGCAGTACTTC.

In nucleotides, the CDR3 is TGTGCCAGCAGTCGCCCCGGTGGGTCCACCTATGGCTACACCTTC. Its translation is CASSRPGGSTYGYTF. The rearrangement joins TRBV12-3 or TRBV12-4 to TRBJ1-2; no clear D gene. The CDR3 runs 15 residues. V shed 5 bases and J shed 4 bases, with 17 bases lying between them.

This clonotype was counted between two and nine times. The genes are TRBV7-2 and TRBJ2-3; no reliable D call. CDR3 length: 13 amino acids. V lost 5 bases, J lost 6 bases, and 12 bases lay in between. The germline V gene encodes CDR1 SGHTA and CDR2 FQGNSA. The CDR3 is CASSPLIGDTQYF. The CDR3 coding sequence is TGTGCCAGCAGCCCATTGATTGGGGATACGCAGTATTTT.

The chain uses TRBV20-1 and TRBJ1-3; no clear D. The CDR3 contains 11 residues. Germline V gene lookup returns CDR1 DFQATT and CDR2 SNEGSKA (reference sequence). V was pared by 3 bases and J by 4 bases, with 4 bases between. CDR3 protein: CSAREGNTIYF. The CDR3 DNA reads as TGCAGTGCTAGGGAGGGAAACACCATATATTTT.

In its sample, this clonotype was seen a few times. V is TRBV7-2 and J is TRBJ2-3; no firm D call. The CDR3 runs 14 residues. The germline gives CDR1 SGHTA, CDR2 FQGNSA. V was clipped by 1 base and J by 2 bases, with 7 bases between them. The CDR3 region is CASSLEGHTDTQYF. CDR3 coding DNA: TGTGCCAGCAGCTTAGAGGGCCACACAGATACGCAGTATTTT.

This chain uses TRBV27 with TRBJ1-3, with 8 bases that match TRBD1. From germline, CDR1 is MNHEY and CDR2 SMNVEV (reference sequence). J lost 5 bases, V lost 5 bases, and 5 bases had no gene match. The CDR3 is made up of 14 amino acids. The CDR3 sequence: CASSDTGGRNTIYF. In DNA form, the CDR3 reads TGTGCCAGCAGTGATACAGGGGGAAGAAACACCATATATTTT.

This chain joins TRBV7-2 and TRBJ2-7; 10 bases are shared with TRBD2. Germline V gives CDR1 SGHTA, CDR2 FQGNSA. Trimming removed 6 bases from V and 2 bases from J; junction bases left unmatched: 4. The CDR3 sequence is 14 residues long. CDR3 region: CASSYGLAAYEQYF. The DNA of the CDR3 is TGTGCCAGCAGTTATGGACTAGCGGCCTACGAGCAGTACTTC.

This clonotype has just a few counts. The chain couples TRBV7-2 to TRBJ2-3, with 9 bases that match TRBD2. The CDR3 extends over 14 amino acids. J was trimmed by 3 bases and V by 8 bases; bases with no gene match: 6. CDR1 and CDR2 from the germline V gene are SGHTA and FQGNSA. The CDR3 DNA reads TGTGCCAGCCGCTGGAGCGGGGGGACAGATACGCAGTATTTT. Translation: CASRWSGGTDTQYF.

This chain connects TRBV5-1 to TRBJ2-5; D unclear. CDR3 length equals 16 residues. Germline V CDR1 and CDR2: SGHRS, YFSETQ. V was pared by 0 bases and J by 2 bases, with 14 bases between. In nucleotides, the CDR3 is TGCGCCAGCAGCTTGGGAACGGCTCCAAAGCAAGAGACCCAGTACTTC. Translated, it gives CASSLGTAPKQETQYF.

This chain connects TRBV29-1 to TRBJ2-7; D possibly corresponds to TRBD1 (6 bases). This CDR3 region has 16 residues. The V gene lost 2 bases and the J gene lost 5 bases, with 22 bases spanning the gap. From germline, CDR1 is SQVTM and CDR2 ANQGSEA. CDR3 DNA sequence: TGCAGCGTTGAATTGGTCGGACAGCCAGGATGGGACGAGCAGTACTTC. Residues: CSVELVGQPGWDEQYF.

This clonotype was counted between two and nine times. The gene calls are TRBV5-1 and TRBJ2-7, with D hard to call. Trimming shortened V by 0 bases and J by 3 bases, and 10 bases separated the two germline ends. The germline V gene encodes CDR1 SGHRS and CDR2 YFSETQ. The CDR3 extends over 14 amino acids. The CDR3 sequence is CASSLGLQSYEQYF. The DNA of the CDR3 is TGCGCCAGCAGCTTGGGCTTACAGAGCTACGAGCAGTACTTC.

This clonotype was observed a few times. The V gene is TRBV3-1, the J gene TRBJ2-7; TRBD1 agrees at 8 bases. V lost 6 bases and J lost 5; bases outside the gene matches: 12. Germline V CDR1 and CDR2: LGHDT, YNNKEL (reference sequence). This CDR3 is built from 15 residues. The CDR3: CASSRRPGQGNEQYF. CDR3 DNA sequence: TGTGCCAGCAGTCGCCGACCCGGACAGGGCAACGAGCAGTACTTC.